This is a list of T cell receptor beta chains from one sample in a study of graft-versus-host responses after intestinal transplantation. TCRdb's table, derived via immunoSEQ multiplex PCR, lists solely in-frame clones and lacks some. The sample includes approximately 89,000 clones, about nine tenths of them seen just once. Source: PBMCs, taken about 450 days after intestinal transplant. These receptors originate from a human patient who received an intestinal transplant, so some T cells may come from the graft donor. CDR3s include the opening cysteine and the closing phenylalanine or tryptophan. A D gene is named only where the DNA matches it firmly. Clone size, where shown, is once, few, many, or a class for clones that have expanded.

j_gene,v_gene,d_gene,abundance,CDR3nt,CDR3aa
TRBJ1-1,TRBV2,-,-,TGTGCCAGCAGTGGGCAGGAAGGCACTGAAGCTTTCTTT,CASSGQEGTEAFF
TRBJ1-5,TRBV11-2,TRBD1,once,TGTGCCAGCAGCCCCGGGACAGTTGAACAGCCCCAGCATTTT,CASSPGTVEQPQHF
TRBJ1-1,TRBV27,-,once,TGTGCCAGCAGTTCTTTTCGGGGCGACACTGAAGCTTTCTTT,CASSSFRGDTEAFF
TRBJ2-3,TRBV2,-,-,TGTGCCAGCAGTGAGGGCACACGCGGTACGCAGTATTTT,CASSEGTRGTQYF
TRBJ2-7,TRBV11-2,-,-,TGTGCCAGCAGCTTAGGGACTGAGCAGTACTTC,CASSLGTEQYF
TRBJ2-7,TRBV5-1,-,few,TGCGCCAGCAGCTTGTGGGGGGCGGGGAACGAGCAGTACTTC,CASSLWGAGNEQYF
TRBJ1-5,TRBV10-3,-,once,TGTGCCATCAGTCGTGAACTTGCTAGCAATCAGCCCCAGCATTTT,CAISRELASNQPQHF
TRBJ1-2,TRBV19,-,-,TGTGCCAGTAGGGGATCCAACTATGGCTACACCTTC,CASRGSNYGYTF
TRBJ1-1,TRBV7-3,-,once,TGTGCCAGCAGCCCAGGGGTCGGGGCGGTCACTGAAGCTTTCTTT,CASSPGVGAVTEAFF
TRBJ1-2,TRBV7-3,TRBD1,-,TGTGCCAGCAGCGACCGGGACAGGTACGGCTACACCTTC,CASSDRDRYGYTF
TRBJ1-6,TRBV4-1,-,once,TGCGCCAGCAGCCGCTCTCAGGATCCCCTCCACTTT,CASSRSQDPLHF
TRBJ2-7,TRBV11-3,-,-,TGTGCCAGCAGCTTAGATCAAGGAGAGCAGTACTTC,CASSLDQGEQYF
TRBJ2-5,TRBV7-3,-,-,TGTGCCAGCAGCTTAGGAGGGGGCGGAGAGACCCAGTACTTC,CASSLGGGGETQYF
TRBJ1-1,TRBV9,-,-,TGTGCCAGCAGCCAAAGCCCCGACAGGACCAACACTGAAGCTTTCTTT,CASSQSPDRTNTEAFF
TRBJ2-3,TRBV2,-,-,TGTGCCAGCAGTGGCGGGGGCGCAGATACGCAGTATTTT,CASSGGGADTQYF
TRBJ1-1,TRBV5-1,TRBD1,-,TGCGCCAGCAGCCGAAACCCAGGGGGAGGTGGGCGCGCTGAAGCTTTCTTT,CASSRNPGGGGRAEAFF
TRBJ2-3,TRBV7-9,-,-,TGTGCCAGCAGCTTGCAGGGCGATACGCAGTATTTT,CASSLQGDTQYF
TRBJ1-2,TRBV7-9,-,-,TGTGCCAGCAGCCCGGACCTGACAGCCAGCTATGGCTACACCTTC,CASSPDLTASYGYTF
TRBJ1-5,TRBV7-8,-,-,TGTGCCAGCAGCTTAGCGGGGGGGAATCAGCCCCAGCATTTT,CASSLAGGNQPQHF
TRBJ2-7,TRBV29-1,-,-,TGCAGCGTGCTCGGGGGGCGGCGGGCCGACGAGCAGTACTTC,CSVLGGRRADEQYF
TRBJ1-1,TRBV27,-,-,TGTGCCAGCGCCAGACAGGTCGGGAGCACTGAAGCTTTCTTT,CASARQVGSTEAFF
TRBJ1-2,TRBV27,TRBD1,-,TGTGCCAGCAGACCCACCCGGGACAGCTATGGCTACACCTTC,CASRPTRDSYGYTF
TRBJ2-1,TRBV4-1,TRBD2,-,TGCGCCAGCAGCCAAGATTGGGCTAGCGGTGACAATGAGCAGTTCTTC,CASSQDWASGDNEQFF
TRBJ1-4,TRBV6-6,-,-,TGTGCCAGCAGTTACTCCGGGACCCCAGATGAAAAACTGTTTTTT,CASSYSGTPDEKLFF
TRBJ2-4,TRBV19,TRBD2,-,TGTGCCCCCGGCGGGGGATTAGCCAAAAACATTCAGTACTTC,CAPGGGLAKNIQYF
TRBJ2-5,TRBV7-9,-,-,TGTGCCAGCAGCTTAGATGGCGCGCTAGCCGTTGGAGAGACCCAGTACTTC,CASSLDGALAVGETQYF
TRBJ2-4,TRBV29-1,-,-,TGCAGCGTCGACATGGCGGCCAAAAACATTCAGTACTTC,CSVDMAAKNIQYF
TRBJ2-1,TRBV29-1,-,-,TGCAGCGTCCCTCGGGCCTGGGTGGGCAATGAGCAGTTCTTC,CSVPRAWVGNEQFF
TRBJ2-3,TRBV5-1,-,-,TGCGCCAGCAGCTTGAGGGTAGGGACCTCCCGAGATACGCAGTATTTT,CASSLRVGTSRDTQYF
TRBJ2-1,TRBV5-1,TRBD1,-,TGCGCCAGCAGCCCGGACAGGGGTGGTGAGCAGTTCTTC,CASSPDRGGEQFF
TRBJ2-4,TRBV4-1,-,few,TGCGCCAGCAGCCAACCTGCAAACATTCAGTACTTC,CASSQPANIQYF
TRBJ2-2,TRBV5-1,TRBD2,-,TGCGCCAGCAGCTTGGAACTAGCGGGGTTGCGCGGCGGGGAGCTGTTTTTT,CASSLELAGLRGGELFF
TRBJ2-7,TRBV13,-,few,TGTGCCAGCAGCTTAGCGGTCAGTCTACGCTACGAGCAGTACTTC,CASSLAVSLRYEQYF
TRBJ2-7,TRBV4-2,-,-,TGTGCCAGCAGCCCCTTGGTGGGGCAGGGGAATGACGAGCAGTACTTC,CASSPLVGQGNDEQYF
TRBJ1-2,TRBV18,-,once,TGTGCCAGCTCAGGGACGGCCTATGGCTACACCTTC,CASSGTAYGYTF
TRBJ1-4,TRBV5-6,-,-,TGTGCCAGCAGCTTACGGGGGACTAATGAAAAACTGTTTTTT,CASSLRGTNEKLFF
TRBJ1-2,TRBV11-2,-,-,TGTGCCAGCAGCTTAGGGCAGTATGGCTACACCTTC,CASSLGQYGYTF
TRBJ2-7,TRBV19,-,-,TGTGCCAGTAGTATAGCCGGATCCTCCTACGAGCAGTACTTC,CASSIAGSSYEQYF
TRBJ2-1,TRBV20-1,-,-,TGCAGTGCTAGAGTACTCAATGAGCAGTTCTTC,CSARVLNEQFF
TRBJ1-1,TRBV7-6,-,-,TGTGCCAGCAGCCCCAGGGCCAGGGACAACACTGAAGCTTTCTTT,CASSPRARDNTEAFF
TRBJ1-1,TRBV14,-,-,TGTGCCAGCAGCGTCGGACAGAACACTGAAGCTTTCTTT,CASSVGQNTEAFF
TRBJ2-7,TRBV7-3,-,-,TGTGCCAGCAGCCCCGGTCCCCGCTCCTACGAGCAGTACTTC,CASSPGPRSYEQYF
TRBJ2-7,TRBV6-6,-,once,TGTGCCAGCAGTTACCGCACCTACGAGCAGTACTTC,CASSYRTYEQYF
TRBJ2-1,TRBV29-1,-,-,TGCAGCGCTGGGTGGGGCTCCTACAATGAGCAGTTCTTC,CSAGWGSYNEQFF
TRBJ2-5,TRBV9,-,-,TGTGCCAGCAGCGTAGGAGACCCGGGGTGGACCCAGTACTTC,CASSVGDPGWTQYF
TRBJ2-2,TRBV5-1,-,once,TGCGCCAGCAGCTGGCGGGACACCAGGAACACCGGGGAGCTGTTTTTT,CASSWRDTRNTGELFF
TRBJ1-1,TRBV7-2,-,-,TGTGCCAGCAGCCCAGGGAGTTTAAACACTGAAGCTTTCTTT,CASSPGSLNTEAFF
TRBJ2-6,TRBV7-6,-,-,TGTGCCAGCAGCTTAGAAGTAGGGGCTGGGGCCAACGTCCTGACTTTC,CASSLEVGAGANVLTF
TRBJ1-5,TRBV19,-,-,TGTGCCAGTAGAACCACAGGGAGTAGTCAGCCCCAGCATTTT,CASRTTGSSQPQHF
TRBJ1-6,TRBV5-1,-,-,TGCGCCAGCAGGGGACCTCTAAATTCACCCCTCCACTTT,CASRGPLNSPLHF
TRBJ2-6,TRBV7-3,-,once,TGTGCCAGCAGCTTACGTAGCGGCTCTGGGGCCAACGTCCTGACTTTC,CASSLRSGSGANVLTF
TRBJ1-3,TRBV10-2,-,-,TGCGCCAGCAGTGAGAGTCGAGGCGCATCTGGAAACACCATATATTTT,CASSESRGASGNTIYF
TRBJ2-5,TRBV7-8,TRBD2,-,TGTGCCAGCAGCCCAGAAGGGTTTGCGGGCGGGGGGGATTTTGATGGCCTTGAGACCCAGTACTTC,CASSPEGFAGGGDFDGLETQYF
TRBJ2-6,TRBV19,-,-,TGTGCCAGTAGAACAGCGACGGGCTCAAGGCCTGGGGCCAACGTCCTGACTTTC,CASRTATGSRPGANVLTF
TRBJ1-3,TRBV6-5,TRBD1,once,TGTGCCAGCAGCCTGTTCCCACAGGGGGGAAACACCATATATTTT,CASSLFPQGGNTIYF
TRBJ1-1,TRBV29-1,-,-,TGCAGCGTCCCCCTGGGCACTGAAGCTTTCTTT,CSVPLGTEAFF
TRBJ1-5,TRBV19,-,-,TGTGCCAGTAGTAGCGGGACCTTCAATCAGCCCCAGCATTTT,CASSSGTFNQPQHF